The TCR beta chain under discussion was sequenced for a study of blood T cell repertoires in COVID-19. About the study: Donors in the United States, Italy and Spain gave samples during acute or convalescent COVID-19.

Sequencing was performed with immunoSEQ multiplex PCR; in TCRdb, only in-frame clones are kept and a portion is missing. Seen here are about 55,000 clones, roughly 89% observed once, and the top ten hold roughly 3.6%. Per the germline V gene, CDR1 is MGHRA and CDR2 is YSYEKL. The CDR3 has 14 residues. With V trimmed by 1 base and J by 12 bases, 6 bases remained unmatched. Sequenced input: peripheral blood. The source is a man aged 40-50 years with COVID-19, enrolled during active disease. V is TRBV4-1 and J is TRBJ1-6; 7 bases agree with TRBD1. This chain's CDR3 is CASSQGSAGGPLHF. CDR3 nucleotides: TGCGCCAGCAGCCAAGGGTCAGCAGGGGGACCCCTCCACTTT.